Shown below are 30 T cell receptor beta chains from a single sample sequenced in a study of T cell responses to AZD1222 COVID-19 vaccine. The repertoire was sequenced with immunoSEQ multiplex PCR; TCRdb's copy has only in-frame clones and lacks some. Of about 92,000 clones detected, 80% to 90% appear once; the ten largest clones hold 10%. Sequenced material: peripheral blood, taken on day 0 of MenACWY control vaccination. These receptors were obtained from an adult in good health.

This chain joins TRBV6-6 and TRBJ1-2, with 7 nucleotides matching TRBD1. Germline CDR1 MNHNY, CDR2 SVGAGI (reference sequence). V trimming: 4 bases; J trimming: 4 bases; junction bases outside the gene matches: 6. This CDR3 region has 14 residues. Here the CDR3 DNA reads TGTGCCAGCAGTTCGTCCGACAGGGTCTATGGCTACACCTTC. This encodes CASSSSDRVYGYTF.

The genes are TRBV12-3 or TRBV12-4 and TRBJ1-2; TRBD1 agrees at 7 bases. V was pared by 0 bases and J by 8 bases, with 3 bases of the junction left unmatched. This CDR3 is 13 amino acids long. The CDR3 loop is CASSLAGGRGYTF. CDR3 in DNA: TGTGCCAGCAGTTTAGCAGGGGGCAGGGGCTACACCTTC.

The rearrangement joins TRBV5-5 to TRBJ1-2, with D unclear. CDR3 length: 13 residues. Trimming took off 1 base at V and 6 bases at J, with 10 bases between the two ends. Germline assignment: CDR1 SGHKS and CDR2 YYEKEE (reference sequence). The CDR3 is CASSLQPSDGYTF. The CDR3 nucleotides are TGTGCCAGCAGCTTGCAACCGTCTGATGGCTACACCTTC.

The rearrangement joins TRBV7-9 to TRBJ1-2, with D hard to call. The V and J ends lost 1 base and 4 bases respectively, with 10 bases between them. The V gene's germline CDR1 is SEHNR and CDR2 FQNEAQ (reference sequence). The CDR3 runs 14 residues. CDR3 sequence (DNA): TGTGCCAGCAGCTTAGAAATACCCAGCTATGGCTACACCTTC. It yields the protein CASSLEIPSYGYTF.

J is TRBJ2-2 and V is TRBV19, with 11 bases aligning to TRBD2. Germline CDR1 LNHDA, CDR2 SQIVND (reference sequence). Losses at the gene ends were 5 bases for V and 6 bases for J; bases not matched to a gene: 8. CDR3 length equals 16 residues. The CDR3 DNA sequence: TGTGCCAGTAGTCCTACTAGCGGGGGCTCTGCCGGGGAGCTGTTTTTT. Amino acid sequence: CASSPTSGGSAGELFF. Complete variable domain (other parts from reference TRBV19 and TRBJ2-2): DGGITQSPKYLFRKEGQNVTLSCEQNLNHDAMYWYRQDPGQGLRLIYYSQIVNDFQKGDIAEGYSVSREKKESFPLTVTSAQKNPTAFYLCASSPTSGGSAGELFFGEGSRLTVL.

As for this clone: The same CDR3 arises from other DNA sequences in this sample as well. The chain has TRBV9 and TRBJ2-5, with D possibly TRBD2 on 5 matching bases. Per the germline V gene, CDR1 is SGDLS and CDR2 is YYNGEE. The CDR3 spans 13 residues. V dropped 0 bases and J dropped 5 bases, with 8 bases sitting between them. The CDR3 region has the DNA TGTGCCAGCAGCGTAGCCCGCGGGGAGACCCAGTACTTC. Translation: CASSVARGETQYF.

This chain links TRBV28 with TRBJ1-6; 7 nucleotides line up with TRBD1. After removal of 3 bases from V and 9 bases from J, the junction contained 11 bases not matched to a gene. CDR1 is MDHEN, CDR2 SYDVKM, per germline. The CDR3 contains 16 residues. Here the CDR3 reads CASSLRGQGPSSPLHF. The DNA for the CDR3 is TGTGCCAGCAGTTTGAGGGGGCAGGGCCCAAGTTCACCCCTCCACTTT.

The chain carries TRBV19 and TRBJ1-5; TRBD1 agrees at 7 bases. This CDR3 comprises 16 residues. Germline CDR1 reads LNHDA; CDR2 reads SQIVND (reference sequence). V shed 3 bases and J 1 base; nucleotides not matched to a gene: 6. CDR3 DNA sequence: TGTGCCAGTAGTATGGATCCAGGGGGAAGCAATCAGCCCCAGCATTTT. Its protein product is CASSMDPGGSNQPQHF.

The chain uses TRBV15 and TRBJ1-5; no firm D call. Germline-derived CDR1 and CDR2 are LNHNV and YYDKDF (reference sequence). The CDR3 consists of 13 residues. Trimming removed 9 bases at V and 0 bases at J, with 9 bases between. The CDR3 bases are TGTGCCACGGCCCAGAATAGCAATCAGCCCCAGCATTTT. This codes for CATAQNSNQPQHF.

The rearrangement joins TRBV12-5 to TRBJ2-2; 7 nucleotides line up with TRBD1. Trimming took 6 bases from V and 2 from J; bases not matched to a gene: 6. The CDR3 is 15 amino acids. CDR1 LGHNT and CDR2 FRNRAP come from the germline V gene. The CDR3, as DNA: TGTGCTAGTGGCCCTGGACAGGATAACACCGGGGAGCTGTTTTTT. It yields the protein CASGPGQDNTGELFF.

The V call is TRBV5-1, the J call TRBJ2-5; 7 nucleotides agree with TRBD1. The V and J ends lost 4 bases and 2 bases, in that order; junction bases with no gene match: 2. From germline, CDR1 is SGHRS and CDR2 YFSETQ. CDR3 size: 13 residues. The CDR3 protein is CASSPGGQETQYF. In DNA form, the CDR3 reads TGCGCCAGCAGCCCAGGGGGACAAGAGACCCAGTACTTC.

The CDR3 nucleotides are TGTGCCAGCAGTTTTCGGGGCCCAAACACCGGGGAGCTGTTTTTT. As protein: CASSFRGPNTGELFF. The V call is TRBV27, the J call TRBJ2-2; D is possibly TRBD1 or TRBD2 (5 bases each). Germline lookup yields CDR1 MNHEY and CDR2 SMNVEV (reference sequence). V lost 3 bases to trimming and J lost 2 bases, with 10 bases between them. This CDR3 region has 15 residues.

The J gene is TRBJ1-2, the V gene TRBV15; 9 nucleotides line up with TRBD1. The junction had 4 bases not matched to a gene; V was cut back by 0 bases and J by 2 bases. The CDR3 runs 16 residues. The V gene's germline CDR1 is LNHNV and CDR2 YYDKDF (reference sequence). CDR3 residues: CATSRDRGTGNYGYTF. CDR3 DNA: TGTGCCACCAGCAGAGATCGCGGGACAGGGAACTATGGCTACACCTTC.

The chain is built from TRBV13 and TRBJ1-6, with 9 nucleotides matching TRBD1. With 7 bases clipped from V and 8 bases from J, the junction kept 9 bases outside the gene matches. This CDR3 is built from 15 residues. Germline values: CDR1 PRHDT, CDR2 FYEKMQ (reference sequence). The CDR3 here is CASNDRGAFDSPLHF. CDR3 nucleotide sequence: TGTGCCAGCAACGACAGGGGGGCTTTCGATTCACCCCTCCACTTT.

The V and J genes are TRBV7-8 and TRBJ2-7, with TRBD2 as a possible D gene (5 bases). Per the germline V gene, CDR1 is SGHVS and CDR2 is FQNEAQ. The CDR3 is 16 amino acids. V lost 1 base and J lost 4, with 17 bases in between. The chain's CDR3 is CASSLEASGDGYEQYF. For the CDR3, the DNA is TGTGCCAGCAGCTTAGAGGCGTCCGGGGATGGGTACGAGCAGTACTTC. The full variable domain, its missing parts supplied by reference TRBV7-8 and TRBJ2-7, is GAGVSQSPRYKVAKRGQDVALRCDPISGHVSLFWYQQALGQGPEFLTYFQNEAQLDKSGLPSDRFFAERPEGSVSTLKIQRTQQEDSAVYLCASSLEASGDGYEQYFGPGTRLTVT.

V is TRBV11-2 and J is TRBJ2-7; a possible D gene is TRBD1 (7 bases). The V and J ends lost 4 bases and 5 bases respectively, with 21 bases between them. CDR3 size: 16 residues. The germline V gene has CDR1 SGHAT and CDR2 FQNNGV. The DNA for the CDR3 is TGTGCCAGCAGCTCCGGGGCAGGGGGAGGTAGAAACGAGCAGTACTTC. This codes for CASSSGAGGGRNEQYF.

V usage is TRBV10-3 and J usage is TRBJ2-7; TRBD2 matches at 9 bases. Germline values: CDR1 ENHRY, CDR2 SYGVKD. The V segment lost 6 bases and the J segment 1 base; nucleotides outside the gene matches: 7. The CDR3 is 15 residues long. The CDR3 DNA sequence: TGTGCCATCAGAGGGGGAGCGGGGGGATCCTACGAGCAGTACTTC. Its protein is CAIRGGAGGSYEQYF.

The chain combines TRBV11-2 with TRBJ2-3; D is undetermined. Germline V gene data show CDR1 as SGHAT and CDR2 as FQNNGV. The ends were cut back, 8 bases at V and 0 bases at J, with 18 bases in the middle. The CDR3 consists of 16 residues. The CDR3, as DNA: TGTGCCAGCCATCCCTTGGGCGGTAGTAGCACAGATACGCAGTATTTT. Translated, it gives CASHPLGGSSTDTQYF.

This chain uses TRBV6-5 with TRBJ1-1; possibly TRBD1 for D (6 bases). CDR1 and CDR2 from the germline V gene are MNHEY and SVGAGI. The CDR3 runs to 15 residues. The V end was cut by 6 bases, the J end by 4 bases, with 18 bases between. The CDR3 DNA sequence: TGTGCCAGCAGCTACACGGTCAGGGGCAGCACTGAAGCTTTCTTT. The encoded protein is CASSYTVRGSTEAFF.

The CDR3 coding sequence is TGTGCCAGCTCGATCCCCTACTACAATGAGCAGTTCTTC. This translates into CASSIPYYNEQFF. The chain links TRBV2 to TRBJ2-1; D gene ambiguous. CDR1 is SNHLY and CDR2 is FYNNEI in the germline V gene. V was pared by 8 bases and J by 3 bases, with 11 bases between. The CDR3 totals 13 residues.

J is TRBJ1-2 and V is TRBV19, with TRBD1 identical over 9 bases. The CDR3 runs 15 residues. Per germline, CDR1 LNHDA and CDR2 SQIVND (reference sequence). J gave up 2 bases and V 5 bases, and 6 bases lay outside the gene matches. This CDR3 reads CASSRTGTGNYGYTF. The CDR3 nucleotides are TGTGCCAGTAGTCGTACCGGGACAGGGAACTATGGCTACACCTTC.

This chain uses TRBV6-4 with TRBJ2-1; weak D call: TRBD2 (5 bases). Trimming cost V 4 bases and J 8 bases, with 18 bases left between them. Germline V gives CDR1 MRHNA, CDR2 SNTAGT. The length of the CDR3 is 15 residues. The CDR3 region is CASSGRAGPGDEQFF. The CDR3 nucleotides are TGTGCCAGCAGTGGGCGGGCGGGCCCTGGAGATGAGCAGTTCTTC.

V and J are TRBV6-2 or TRBV6-3 and TRBJ2-5, with 12 positions matching TRBD2. Trimming took 0 bases from V and 5 from J; bases not matched to a gene: 4. This CDR3 spans 16 amino acids. CDR1 and CDR2 from the germline V gene are MNHEY and SVGEGT. The CDR3 coding sequence is TGTGCCAGCAGTTACTCTCCGCTAGCGGGGGGGGAGACCCAGTACTTC. Residues: CASSYSPLAGGETQYF.

This clone was seen only once. The chain recombines TRBV28 with TRBJ2-7, with TRBD1 matching over 7 bases. J was trimmed by 0 bases and V by 4 bases; bases with no gene match: 9. The CDR3 has 16 residues. Per the germline V gene, CDR1 is MDHEN and CDR2 is SYDVKM. CDR3 in DNA: TGTGCCAGCAGTTCCTTCGGGACAGCCATCTCCTACGAGCAGTACTTC. It yields the protein CASSSFGTAISYEQYF.

The rearrangement joins TRBV7-2 to TRBJ2-3; the match to TRBD2 covers 7 bases. J lost 3 bases, V lost 7 bases, and 4 bases had no gene match. Germline V gives CDR1 SGHTA, CDR2 FQGNSA. This CDR3 spans 13 amino acids. CDR3 protein: CASKLASTDTQYF. In nucleotides, the CDR3 is TGTGCCAGCAAACTAGCGAGTACAGATACGCAGTATTTT.

The chain couples TRBV13 to TRBJ1-1; D remains unclear. The CDR3 contains 13 residues. Germline CDR1 reads PRHDT; CDR2 reads FYEKMQ (reference sequence). The V gene lost 0 bases and the J gene lost 10 bases, with 12 bases spanning the gap. CDR3 loop: CASSLGGFEGAFF. The CDR3 nucleotides are TGTGCCAGCAGCTTAGGTGGCTTTGAAGGAGCTTTCTTT. Together with reference TRBV13 and TRBJ1-1, the CDR3 gives the full variable domain: AAGVIQSPRHLIKEKRETATLKCYPIPRHDTVYWYQQGPGQDPQFLISFYEKMQSDKGSIPDRFSAQQFSDYHSELNMSSLELGDSALYFCASSLGGFEGAFFGQGTRLTVV.

V usage is TRBV10-3 and J usage is TRBJ1-3; D might be TRBD1 (5 bases). The germline CDR1 and CDR2 sequences are ENHRY and SYGVKD. Trimming left V 7 bases short and J 0 bases short, with 10 bases between. The CDR3 totals 14 residues. The CDR3 DNA follows: TGTGCCATCAAGGGGTCGTCCTCTGGAAACACCATATATTTT. This encodes CAIKGSSSGNTIYF.

The V call is TRBV5-1, the J call TRBJ2-2; D might be TRBD1 (5 bases). The CDR3 is 16 residues long. V was clipped by 0 bases and J by 0 bases, with 9 bases between them. Germline CDR1 reads SGHRS; CDR2 reads YFSETQ. The CDR3 loop is CASSLEDTANTGELFF. The CDR3 region has the DNA TGCGCCAGCAGCTTGGAGGACACCGCGAACACCGGGGAGCTGTTTTTT.

V and J are TRBV5-1 and TRBJ1-2, with D hard to call. This CDR3 contains 15 residues. Trimming left V 0 bases short and J 4 bases short, with 13 bases between. CDR1 and CDR2 (germline): SGHRS, YFSETQ. CDR3 sequence reads: CASSLDGRRSYGYTF. For the CDR3, the DNA is TGCGCCAGCAGCTTGGATGGCAGGAGGAGCTATGGCTACACCTTC.

This sequence joins TRBV11-3 and TRBJ2-2; 12 positions agree with TRBD2. The CDR3 is 16 residues long. The germline V gene has CDR1 SGHNT and CDR2 YENEEA. V lost 5 bases to trimming and J lost 4 bases; unmatched junction nucleotides: 5. The CDR3 is CASSPPGLAGTGELFF. DNA of the CDR3: TGTGCCAGCAGCCCTCCGGGACTAGCGGGCACCGGGGAGCTGTTTTTT.